This T cell receptor beta chain was profiled in a study of tumor-infiltrating lymphocytes in primary liver carcinoma (dated by TCRdb to 2015 to 2018). Broadly, across the study: The five patients, three men and two women aged 30 to 69 years, had hepatocellular carcinoma (four) or combined HCC and intrahepatic cholangiocarcinoma (one). The five patients had tumors of stage T1-T3 N0M0, with maximum diameters ranging from about 4.2 to 10 cm. Each sample produced roughly 3.65 to 7.5 million productive TCRbeta reads, and read depth showed no significant difference between tissue types. The study combined TCRbeta repertoire sequencing, expression microarrays and whole-exome sequencing across five regions of each liver tumor, with adjacent normal tissue and blood. A total of roughly 35 specimens from 5 patients went through TCRbeta repertoire sequencing, namely 25 tumor regions, 5 adjacent noncancerous liver tissues and 5 peripheral blood samples. Technical replicate repertoires showed high reproducibility, with mean shared-clone rates about 0.92 and correlation coefficients above 0.95. General findings and caveats noted by the study authors: Because sequencing covered only the TCR beta chain and unpaired alpha chains were not captured, true repertoire diversity is likely underestimated. Comparison of CD4+ and CD8+ T cell repertoires was precluded by the use of bulk unsorted samples. The top 250 clones accounted for a significantly greater share of the repertoire in tumors than in blood (p = 0.039). Pairs of tumor regions showed greater repertoire overlap (mean about 36%) than tumor-adjacent pairs (approximately 17%) or tumor-blood pairs (approximately 15%), which is consistent with antigen-driven expansion. With just a few patients in the study, the authors point out that the findings should be validated in a larger study.

The CDR3 contains 16 residues, cysteine and phenylalanine counted. Solely the CDR3 DNA is kept, with 48 bases framed from the first base. The germline V gene provides CDR1 SGHVS and CDR2 FQNEAQ. Starting from around 520 ng total RNA, TCRbeta-specific cDNA was produced by reverse transcription with a constant-region primer and ProtoScript II reverse transcriptase. Three nested multiplex PCR rounds, following a slightly modified ARM-PCR procedure, were used to build the TCRbeta libraries. Each of the first two PCR rounds ran for about 9 cycles and used multiplex TRBV1-TRBV30 forward primers together with a Cbeta reverse primer. A final 25-cycle PCR with Deep VentR polymerase added sample barcodes and Illumina adapters. Before sequencing, amplicons between 200 and 500 bp were purified from gel using a QIAquick gel extraction kit. An Illumina HiSeq 2500 was used to sequence the TCRbeta amplicons, generating 250-bp paired-end reads. Per the original workflow: Reads were quality-trimmed with Trimmomatic v0.33, and paired reads were merged with FLASH v1.2.11 to recover full CDR3 sequences. V, D and J germline segments were assigned to the rearranged TCRbeta sequences by MiGEC v1.2.1b. VDJtools v1.0.0 computed clonotype statistics and Shannon-Wiener diversity indices. To reduce sampling bias, subsequent analyses other than the diversity analysis used only the 250 most abundant clonotypes in each sample. TCRdb itself trimmed the public reads at Q25 with fastp, ran MiXCR and retained productive beta chains. Duplicate CDR3 protein sequences are folded into a single record with the most common DNA and genes. V and J calls and clone size were set by TCRdb, not the authors. The sample profile shows approximately 45,000 distinct CDR3 sequences; more than 60% of them were found once. The top ten constitute 38% of the sample.

Total RNA and DNA were co-extracted from 20-30 mg of bulk tissue with the AllPrep DNA/RNA mini kit, without cell sorting. Surgical resection was performed in China between November 2015 and 2016 on four to six patients with histopathologically diagnosed primary liver carcinoma. At the time of sampling, the patients were treatment-naive and had chronic HBV infection. Fresh tumor and adjacent tissue pieces were bisected, with one half stored in RNAlater at -80 degrees C and the other half sent for histology. A word on this clonotype: No antigen is known for it. With a much larger clone just one base away, this may be a read error.

The sequencing sample was made of tumor-adjacent normal liver tissue. The V and J genes are TRBV7-8 and TRBJ2-3; the D gene is perhaps TRBD2, on 6 matching bases. The receptor comes from a woman aged 25-40 years with primary liver carcinoma and hepatitis B virus infection. The DNA sequence is as follows: TGTGCCAACAGCCGGGGACTCTGGAGAGAGGCAGATACGCAGTATTTT. This yields the protein CANSRGLWREADTQYF.